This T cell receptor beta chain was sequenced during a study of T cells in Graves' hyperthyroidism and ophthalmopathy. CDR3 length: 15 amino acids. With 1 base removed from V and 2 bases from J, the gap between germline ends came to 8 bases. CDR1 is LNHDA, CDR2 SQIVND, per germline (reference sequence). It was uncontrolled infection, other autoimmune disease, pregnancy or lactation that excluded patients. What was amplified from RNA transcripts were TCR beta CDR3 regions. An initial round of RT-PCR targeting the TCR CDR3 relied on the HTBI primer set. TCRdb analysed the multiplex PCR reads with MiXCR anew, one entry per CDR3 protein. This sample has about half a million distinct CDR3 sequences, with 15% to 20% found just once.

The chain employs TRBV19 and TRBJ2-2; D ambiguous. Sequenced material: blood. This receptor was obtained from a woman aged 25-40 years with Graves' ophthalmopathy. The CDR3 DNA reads TGTGCCAGTAGTATAGGGAACCCCAACACCGGGGAGCTGTTTTTT. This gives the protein CASSIGNPNTGELFF.